This T cell receptor (beta chain) was identified during a study of cytomegalovirus exposure and HLA in healthy donors. From germline, CDR1 is MNHEY and CDR2 SMNVEV (reference sequence). V was pared by 8 bases and J by 1 base, with 14 bases between. The CDR3 covers 14 residues. Of note for this clone: Its antigen is still unknown.

The study, taken as a whole, reports: Relative to equally common others, HLA-associated TCR beta chains showed greater clonal expansion in a later analysis. According to a later analysis, donors in an Asian-associated ancestry cluster reportedly had fewer N-insertions than the approximately 730-donor mean.

With 60 Vbeta and 13 Jbeta primers, the PCR was carried out. Sequencing used immunoSEQ multiplex PCR; TCRdb keeps in-frame clones, though not all of them. The table shows roughly 190,000 clones, with roughly 83% occurring only once. The sequencing sample was made of PBMCs. The rearrangement uses TRBV27 and TRBJ1-1; tentative D call: TRBD1 (6 bases). The sequence derives from a woman aged 45-65 years in good health and CMV-seronegative. CDR3 DNA sequence: TGTGCCAGCGGCCTTCGGACAGCGAACACTGAAGCTTTCTTT. Its protein is CASGLRTANTEAFF.